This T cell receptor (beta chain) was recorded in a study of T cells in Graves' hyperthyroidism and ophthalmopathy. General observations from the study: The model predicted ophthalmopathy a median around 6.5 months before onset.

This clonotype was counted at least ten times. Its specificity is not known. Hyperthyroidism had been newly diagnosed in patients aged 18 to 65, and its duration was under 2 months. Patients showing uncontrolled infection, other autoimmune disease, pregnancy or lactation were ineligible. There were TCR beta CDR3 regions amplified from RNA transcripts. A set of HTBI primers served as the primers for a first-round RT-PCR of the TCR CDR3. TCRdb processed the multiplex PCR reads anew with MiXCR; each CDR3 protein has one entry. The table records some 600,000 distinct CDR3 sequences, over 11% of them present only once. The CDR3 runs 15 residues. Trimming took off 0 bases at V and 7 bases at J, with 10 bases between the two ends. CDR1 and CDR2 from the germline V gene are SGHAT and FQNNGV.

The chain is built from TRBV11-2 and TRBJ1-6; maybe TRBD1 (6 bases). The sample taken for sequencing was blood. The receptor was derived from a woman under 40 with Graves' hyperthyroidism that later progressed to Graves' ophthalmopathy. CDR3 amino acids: CASSLDPGANSPLHF. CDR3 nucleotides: TGTGCCAGCAGCTTAGATCCAGGGGCGAATTCACCCCTCCACTTT.